These 22 T cell receptor beta chains were sequenced from one sample in a study of STAT5B mutations in CD4+ large granular lymphocyte leukemia. Repertoires were generated with immunoSEQ multiplex PCR, while TCRdb's copy carries only in-frame clones and drops some. Altogether about 32,000 clones are present, around four fifths being singletons, with the ten largest covering less than 4.5%. The sample comprised CD4+ T cells from blood buffy coats. The receptors were gathered from a human donor in good health.

J is TRBJ2-1 and V is TRBV6-6; the match to TRBD2 covers 8 bases. CDR3 length equals 14 residues. The V segment lost 6 bases and the J segment 7 bases; nucleotides outside the gene matches: 8. Germline CDR1 and CDR2: MNHNY and SVGAGI (reference sequence). CDR3 DNA: TGTGCCAGCAGCTCCGGGACTAGTTATAATGAGCAGTTCTTC. It encodes CASSSGTSYNEQFF.

V and J are TRBV5-6 and TRBJ2-1; D possibly corresponds to TRBD2 (7 bases). V was pared by 4 bases and J by 2 bases, with 16 bases between. The germline V gene encodes CDR1 SGHDT and CDR2 YYEEEE. CDR3 size: 16 residues. The CDR3 nucleotides read TGTGCCAGCAGCCTCAGGGGAGGGGGGGCCTACAATGAGCAGTTCTTC. Amino acid sequence: CASSLRGGGAYNEQFF.

The gene calls are TRBV2 and TRBJ1-3; 7 bases are shared with TRBD1. The J segment lost 4 bases and the V segment lost 5 bases, leaving 5 bases of the junction unmatched. CDR3 length: 14 amino acids. Germline V gene lookup returns CDR1 SNHLY and CDR2 FYNNEI. CDR3 protein: CASSIQGYGNTIYF. As DNA, the CDR3 is TGTGCCAGCAGTATACAGGGGTACGGAAACACCATATATTTT.

The CDR3 reads CAWSFLAGAYNEQFF. In nucleotides, the CDR3 is TGTGCCTGGAGTTTTTTAGCGGGAGCCTACAATGAGCAGTTCTTC. This chain joins TRBV30 and TRBJ2-1, with 9 bases aligning to TRBD2. Germline trimming cut 2 bases from V and 2 bases from J; bases unmatched to any gene: 4. The CDR3 has 15 residues. Germline-derived CDR1 and CDR2 are GTSNPN and SVGIG (reference sequence).

The J gene is TRBJ2-7, the V gene TRBV7-8; TRBD1 matches at 9 bases. CDR1 and CDR2 (germline): SGHVS, FQNEAQ. V dropped 2 bases and J dropped 3; count of bases not matched to a gene: 5. The CDR3 length is 15 residues. The CDR3 DNA is TGTGCCAGCAGCTTAAGGGGACAGGGCGACTACGAGCAGTACTTC. Its protein is CASSLRGQGDYEQYF.

The sample holds a few counts of this clone. The chain couples TRBV7-8 to TRBJ1-2; D gene ambiguous. Looked up from germline, CDR1 is SGHVS and CDR2 is FQNEAQ. The CDR3 is made up of 12 amino acids. V lost 5 bases, J lost 7 bases, and 11 bases lay in between. CDR3 DNA: TGTGCCAGCAGCGGAGTGGGTACTGGCTACACCTTC. This translates into CASSGVGTGYTF.

This chain joins TRBV10-1 and TRBJ2-5; unclear D gene. Per germline, CDR1 WNHNN and CDR2 SYGVQD (reference sequence). The CDR3 is 14 residues long. V gave up 0 bases and J gave up 5 bases, with 10 bases separating them. The CDR3 spells CASSESGGYETQYF. The DNA for the CDR3 is TGCGCCAGCAGTGAGTCGGGCGGTTACGAGACCCAGTACTTC.

The chain joins TRBV6-1 to TRBJ1-2; D is uncertain. The V gene's germline CDR1 is MNHNS and CDR2 SASEGT. V was shortened by 3 bases and J by 7 bases, with 12 bases between the two germline ends. This CDR3 is built from 13 residues. DNA of the CDR3: TGTGCCAGCAGTGACTTGATTGGGATTGGCTACACCTTC. Translation: CASSDLIGIGYTF.

The CDR3 DNA reads TGTGCCAGCACCCGACAGGGGTCGGACGAGCAGTACTTC. The encoded protein is CASTRQGSDEQYF. The chain is built from TRBV5-4 and TRBJ2-7, with 8 bases aligning to TRBD1. Trimming removed 6 bases from V and 5 bases from J; junction bases left unmatched: 7. Germline lookup yields CDR1 SGHNT and CDR2 YYREEE (reference sequence). This CDR3 is built from 13 residues.

The chain links TRBV5-1 to TRBJ1-4; D gene unclear. Trimming took off 3 bases at V and 10 bases at J, with 16 bases between the two ends. CDR1 is SGHRS, CDR2 YFSETQ, per germline. The CDR3 is 14 residues long. The CDR3 DNA is TGCGCCAGCAGCTGGTCTTTAGGCGGTGGAAAACTGTTTTTT. Translation gives CASSWSLGGGKLFF.

This clone is a singleton in its sample. The rearrangement links TRBV6-5 to TRBJ2-5; a weak D match, TRBD2 (6 bases). CDR1 is MNHEY and CDR2 is SVGAGI in the germline V gene. The CDR3 runs to 16 residues. The V end lost 0 bases, the J end lost 5 bases, and 16 bases lay between the germline ends. Written as DNA, the CDR3 is TGTGCCAGCAGTTACTCTTCGGGGGATAGGATGGAGACCCAGTACTTC. It yields the protein CASSYSSGDRMETQYF.

This chain links TRBV5-1 with TRBJ2-1, with 9 bases that match TRBD2. This CDR3 is built from 15 residues. V dropped 4 bases and J dropped 7; count of bases not matched to a gene: 9. The germline V gene has CDR1 SGHRS and CDR2 YFSETQ. The chain's CDR3 is CASSPREGGGNEQFF. DNA for the CDR3: TGCGCCAGCAGCCCGCGGGAGGGAGGGGGGAATGAGCAGTTCTTC.

The rearrangement links TRBV7-9 to TRBJ1-5; 8 nucleotides line up with TRBD1. V shed 4 bases and J 2 bases; nucleotides not matched to a gene: 4. The CDR3 is made up of 15 amino acids. CDR1 and CDR2 from the germline V gene are SEHNR and FQNEAQ (reference sequence). The CDR3 here is CASSSGQARNQPQHF. The CDR3 bases are TGTGCCAGCAGCTCGGGACAGGCTCGCAATCAGCCCCAGCATTTT.

This clone has only a few counts. The chain links TRBV7-2 to TRBJ1-2, with 7 bases identical to TRBD1. The CDR3 extends over 14 amino acids. Germline loops: CDR1 SGHTA, CDR2 FQGNSA. The junction had 4 bases not matched to a gene; V was cut back by 1 base and J by 5 bases. CDR3 nucleotides: TGTGCCAGCAGCTTAGACAGGGGCCCGTATGGCTACACCTTC. The encoded protein is CASSLDRGPYGYTF.

This clone was seen a handful of times. V gene TRBV19 combines with J gene TRBJ2-1; no clear D. The V gene's germline CDR1 is LNHDA and CDR2 SQIVND (reference sequence). The CDR3 covers 12 residues. The ends were cut back, 5 bases at V and 2 bases at J, with 4 bases in the middle. CDR3: CASSFTYNEQFF. CDR3 coding DNA: TGTGCCAGTAGTTTCACCTACAATGAGCAGTTCTTC.

This sequence joins TRBV29-1 and TRBJ2-5; possibly TRBD1 or TRBD2 for D (5 bases each). Gene TRBJ2-7 matches the end of the DNA better, so the J call may be wrong. CDR1 SQVTM and CDR2 ANQGSEA come from the germline V gene. The CDR3 covers 14 residues. The CDR3 sequence is CSVDLTGPSDEQYF. CDR3 DNA sequence: TGCAGCGTTGACCTTACGGGACCCTCTGACGAGCAGTACTTC.

V and J are TRBV6-6 and TRBJ2-7; TRBD1 might be the D (5 bases). In germline, CDR1 is MNHNY, CDR2 SVGAGI (reference sequence). Trimming removed 7 bases from V and 1 base from J, with 11 bases in between. This CDR3 spans 13 amino acids. CDR3 coding DNA: TGTGCCAGCATTCAGGGCCCGTCCTACGAGCAGTACTTC. Protein: CASIQGPSYEQYF.

This clone occurred a few times. The chain employs TRBV6-5 and TRBJ2-2; D gene unclear. In germline, CDR1 is MNHEY, CDR2 SVGAGI. The CDR3 contains 15 residues. Trimming pared 0 bases from V and 4 bases from J, leaving 9 bases between. The CDR3 sequence: CASSYSPSTTGELFF. The CDR3, as DNA: TGTGCCAGCAGTTACTCCCCGTCGACCACCGGGGAGCTGTTTTTT.

V is TRBV5-1 and J is TRBJ2-5; weak D call: TRBD2 (5 bases). Trimming took off 2 bases at V and 2 bases at J, with 22 bases between the two ends. CDR3 length equals 18 residues. Germline values: CDR1 SGHRS, CDR2 YFSETQ. The CDR3 coding sequence is TGCGCCAGCAGCTTTTGGACTGGGAAGGCAACCCAACAAGAGACCCAGTACTTC. Protein: CASSFWTGKATQQETQYF.

This chain joins TRBV5-1 and TRBJ1-1; D unclear. This CDR3 is 15 amino acids long. Trimming took 0 bases from V and 6 from J, leaving 15 bases between them. The V gene's germline CDR1 is SGHRS and CDR2 YFSETQ. CDR3 nucleotide sequence: TGCGCCAGCAGCTTGGCCGCTGTGGGTACGGCTGAAGCTTTCTTT. It yields the protein CASSLAAVGTAEAFF.

This chain links TRBV28 with TRBJ1-2, with TRBD1 as a possible D gene (6 bases). Germline assignment: CDR1 MDHEN and CDR2 SYDVKM. The CDR3 consists of 14 residues. The V end was cut by 7 bases, the J end by 4 bases, with 16 bases between. The CDR3 protein is CASTGDIRSYGYTF. The CDR3 DNA reads as TGTGCCAGCACCGGGGACATCCGATCCTATGGCTACACCTTC.

The gene calls are TRBV19 and TRBJ1-1; perhaps TRBD1 as D (5 bases). The CDR3 has 13 amino acids. The germline gives CDR1 LNHDA, CDR2 SQIVND (reference sequence). V lost 9 bases and J 11 bases, leaving 22 bases between the germline ends. The CDR3 reads CASRFSDGAPAFF. For the CDR3, the DNA is TGTGCCAGCCGCTTCTCGGATGGGGCACCCGCTTTCTTT.